This T cell receptor beta chain is drawn from a study of shared clonotypes between healthy human individuals. As for this clone: Antigen: not known.

Study results and caveats: A handful of donors had around 5% of their naive CD4 clonotypes in common. Lower generation probabilities were found for non-shared clonotypes than for those shared by all four donors.

From germline, CDR1 is SQVTM and CDR2 ANQGSEA. V was clipped by 4 bases and J by 0 bases, with 12 bases between them. The CDR3 has 14 residues. Assay used: immunoSEQ multiplex PCR; TCRdb lists only in-frame clones, some missing. The sample lists approximately 1.5 million clones; approximately 98.5% were seen once. This sequence joins TRBV29-1 and TRBJ2-5, with TRBD1 as a possible D gene (6 bases). This TCR was recovered from a man between 25 and 39 years old in good health. Sequenced: naive CD4+ T cells sorted from blood. Subset noted: CD45RA+ positively selected. The DNA for the CDR3 is TGCAGCGTTGTGGGGGCGAGGGACCAAGAGACCCAGTACTTC. This gives the protein CSVVGARDQETQYF. The complete variable domain, with remaining parts taken from reference TRBV29-1 and TRBJ2-5, reads SAVISQKPSRDICQRGTSLTIQCQVDSQVTMMFWYRQQPGQSLTLIATANQGSEATYESGFVIDKFPISRPNLTFSTLTVSNMSPEDSSIYLCSVVGARDQETQYFGPGTRLLVL.